Below, 20 T cell receptor beta chains from the same sample are listed, as sequenced in a study of early T cells in non-severe SARS-CoV-2 infection. TCRdb redid the calling of the 5' RACE reads with MiXCR, one entry per CDR3 protein. The table shows tens of thousands of distinct CDR3 sequences, with approximately 10% occurring only once. The sample consisted of whole blood, taken at baseline. All receptors derive from an adult who was a healthcare worker with PCR-confirmed SARS-CoV-2 infection or an uninfected control (not recorded which).

The chain employs TRBV6-5 and TRBJ2-7, with 14 bases aligning to TRBD2. This CDR3 has 17 amino acids. Unmatched junction bases numbered 9, after V lost 5 bases and J lost 3 bases. Per the germline V gene, CDR1 is MNHEY and CDR2 is SVGAGI. The CDR3 DNA reads TGTGCCAGCAGTCTCCGACTAGCGGGAGGGCCGGGCTACGAGCAGTACTTC. This encodes CASSLRLAGGPGYEQYF.

This clonotype was observed at least ten times. This chain uses TRBV11-2 with TRBJ2-1; D is unclear. V lost 3 bases and J 9 bases, leaving 6 bases between the germline ends. The CDR3 runs 11 residues. Looked up from germline, CDR1 is SGHAT and CDR2 is FQNNGV. CDR3 sequence: CASSFEVEQFF. CDR3 nucleotide sequence: TGTGCCAGCAGCTTTGAGGTTGAGCAGTTCTTC.

In this sample, this clonotype turned up a few times. CDR3 sequence reads: CAWSRTGYSNQPQHF. CDR3 nucleotide sequence: TGTGCCTGGAGTCGGACAGGCTATAGCAATCAGCCCCAGCATTTT. The V gene is TRBV30, the J gene TRBJ1-5, with 7 nucleotides matching TRBD1. This CDR3 is built from 15 residues. Germline V gene data show CDR1 as GTSNPN and CDR2 as SVGIG (reference sequence). The V segment lost 2 bases and the J segment 0 bases; nucleotides outside the gene matches: 4.

At least ten counts were recorded for this clonotype. J is TRBJ2-2 and V is TRBV2; TRBD2 matches 7 bases. V lost 2 bases to trimming and J lost 6 bases; unmatched junction nucleotides: 6. CDR1 SNHLY and CDR2 FYNNEI come from the germline V gene. CDR3 length: 15 residues. Written as DNA, the CDR3 is TGTGCCAGCAGTGAAAAGGGACTATACTCCGGGGAGCTGTTTTTT. It yields the protein CASSEKGLYSGELFF.

The sample holds a few counts of this clonotype. The CDR3 sequence is CASTTASGRARQNIQYF. CDR3 nucleotide sequence: TGTGCCAGCACCACCGCTAGCGGGAGGGCCCGGCAAAACATTCAGTACTTC. The V and J genes are TRBV12-3 or TRBV12-4 and TRBJ2-4, with 12 bases matching TRBD2. V trimming: 7 bases; J trimming: 5 bases; junction bases outside the gene matches: 12. This CDR3 is 17 amino acids long.

This clonotype has just a few counts. V usage is TRBV5-1 and J usage is TRBJ2-3; D unresolved. V lost 1 base and J lost 1, with 16 bases in between. Germline assignment: CDR1 SGHRS and CDR2 YFSETQ. The CDR3 runs 17 residues. The CDR3: CASSLFLSAGGTDTQYF. In DNA, the CDR3 is TGCGCCAGCAGCTTGTTTCTCAGTGCAGGCGGCACAGATACGCAGTATTTT. Full variable domain (missing parts from reference TRBV5-1 and TRBJ2-3): KAGVTQTPRYLIKTRGQQVTLSCSPISGHRSVSWYQQTPGQGLQFLFEYFSETQRNKGNFPGRFSGRQFSNSRSEMNVSTLELGDSALYLCASSLFLSAGGTDTQYFGPGTRLTVL.

The chain couples TRBV30 to TRBJ2-7; TRBD2 is a possible D gene (5 bases). CDR1 and CDR2 from the germline V gene are GTSNPN and SVGIG (reference sequence). Trimming removed 5 bases from V and 3 bases from J, with 11 bases in between. CDR3 size: 12 residues. The CDR3 loop is CAWSTGSYEQYF. CDR3 nucleotides: TGTGCCTGGTCGACTGGGAGCTACGAGCAGTACTTC.

This clonotype was counted between two and nine times. This rearrangement joins TRBV5-1 to TRBJ1-3; D possibly corresponds to TRBD1 (5 bases). The CDR3 consists of 15 residues. With 4 bases removed from V and 0 bases from J, the gap between germline ends came to 11 bases. Per germline, CDR1 SGHRS and CDR2 YFSETQ. CDR3 protein: CASSRGTISGNTIYF. The CDR3 DNA sequence: TGCGCCAGCAGCAGAGGGACGATCTCTGGAAACACCATATATTTT.

The chain uses TRBV3-1 and TRBJ1-5; the D is unclear. The germline gives CDR1 LGHDT, CDR2 YNNKEL (reference sequence). This CDR3 is built from 13 residues. Trimming shortened V by 1 base and J by 1 base, and 2 bases separated the two germline ends. CDR3 sequence reads: CASSQGSNQPQHF. For the CDR3, the DNA is TGTGCCAGCAGCCAAGGGAGCAATCAGCCCCAGCATTTT.

This sequence joins TRBV11-2 and TRBJ1-1, with D unclear. The germline gives CDR1 SGHAT, CDR2 FQNNGV. The V gene lost 5 bases and the J gene lost 2 bases, with 9 bases spanning the gap. This CDR3 spans 13 amino acids. CDR3 sequence reads: CASSLSANTEAFF. In DNA, the CDR3 is TGTGCCAGCAGCCTATCAGCTAACACTGAAGCTTTCTTT.

In this sample, this clonotype turned up a few times. The gene calls are TRBV5-1 and TRBJ2-1, with 7 bases that match TRBD1. Germline lookup yields CDR1 SGHRS and CDR2 YFSETQ. This CDR3 spans 13 amino acids. The J segment lost 8 bases and the V segment lost 4 bases, leaving 6 bases of the junction unmatched. This CDR3 is CASSPRGSYEQFF. The CDR3 coding sequence is TGCGCCAGCAGCCCCAGGGGGAGCTATGAGCAGTTCTTC.

This clonotype was counted a few times. The V call is TRBV18, the J call TRBJ2-7, with 9 positions matching TRBD1. V gave up 5 bases and J gave up 6 bases; unmatched junction bases: 5. CDR1 and CDR2 (germline): KGHSH, LQKENI. The CDR3 has 13 residues. This chain's CDR3 is CASSAGTGSEQYF. In nucleotides, the CDR3 is TGTGCCAGCTCAGCTGGGACAGGGAGCGAGCAGTACTTC.

This clonotype appeared many times. The chain recombines TRBV30 with TRBJ2-7, with D perhaps TRBD1 (5 bases). Germline CDR1 reads GTSNPN; CDR2 reads SVGIG (reference sequence). V gave up 3 bases and J gave up 9 bases, with 12 bases separating them. The CDR3 consists of 11 residues. The DNA for the CDR3 is TGTGCCTGGAGCCCCCAGACAGCGCAGTACTTC. Its protein is CAWSPQTAQYF.

This clonotype occurred a few times. The chain employs TRBV18 and TRBJ2-5; tentatively, D is TRBD1 (6 bases). Trimming took 3 bases from V and 4 from J, leaving 21 bases between them. The CDR3 extends over 17 amino acids. Germline values: CDR1 KGHSH, CDR2 LQKENI. The CDR3 DNA is TGTGCCAGCTCACCCCAAGGACAGACCCCCTCGGGAGAGACCCAGTACTTC. It specifies CASSPQGQTPSGETQYF.

This clonotype was observed at least ten times. J is TRBJ1-5 and V is TRBV6-1; D unresolved. V dropped 7 bases and J dropped 6 bases, with 16 bases sitting between them. CDR3 length: 14 amino acids. In germline, CDR1 is MNHNS, CDR2 SASEGT. The CDR3 reads CASTPGGESQPQHF. DNA of the CDR3: TGTGCCAGCACCCCTGGTGGGGAGAGTCAGCCCCAGCATTTT.

This clonotype was found a few times. This chain links TRBV2 with TRBJ2-1; 8 bases map to TRBD2. The CDR3 is made up of 12 amino acids. CDR1 and CDR2 (germline): SNHLY, FYNNEI. The V segment lost 9 bases and the J segment 5 bases; nucleotides outside the gene matches: 3. CDR3 coding DNA: TGTGCCAGAACGGGGGGGAACAATGAGCAGTTCTTC. Protein: CARTGGNNEQFF.

The rearrangement uses TRBV2 and TRBJ1-5; 12 bases align to TRBD1. This CDR3 has 13 amino acids. CDR1 SNHLY and CDR2 FYNNEI come from the germline V gene. CDR3 sequence (DNA): TGTCCCCTTGGGACAGGGGGCTATCAGCCCCAGCATTTT. It specifies CPLGTGGYQPQHF.

This clonotype showed up many times. The chain combines TRBV19 with TRBJ1-2; 7 bases line up with TRBD1. This CDR3 spans 15 amino acids. Trimming cost V 7 bases and J 3 bases; bases outside gene matches: 11. CDR1 and CDR2 from the germline V gene are LNHDA and SQIVND (reference sequence). CDR3 amino acids: CASTDRPGQYYGYTF. As DNA, the CDR3 is TGTGCCAGTACCGATAGACCGGGACAGTACTATGGCTACACCTTC.

The CDR3, as DNA: TGTGCCGCATCCAGGGTCCTGAGCACAGATACGCAGTATTTT. Protein: CAASRVLSTDTQYF. The chain couples TRBV2 to TRBJ2-3, with D possibly TRBD1 on 5 matching bases. V was trimmed by 11 bases and J by 0 bases, leaving 15 bases between them. The germline V gene encodes CDR1 SNHLY and CDR2 FYNNEI. The length of the CDR3 is 14 residues.

This clonotype was observed a few times. The rearrangement links TRBV29-1 to TRBJ2-6; D may match TRBD1 or TRBD2 (5 bases each). The germline V and J ends were trimmed by 3 bases and 4 bases, with 13 bases remaining between them. CDR1 SQVTM and CDR2 ANQGSEA come from the germline V gene. The CDR3 spans 15 residues. The CDR3 here is CSVEPGTSGANVLTF. Here the CDR3 DNA reads TGCAGCGTTGAGCCAGGGACCTCCGGGGCCAACGTCCTGACTTTC.